Below are 12 T cell receptor beta chains sequenced from a single sample in a study of blood T cell repertoires in COVID-19. Measured with immunoSEQ multiplex PCR; TCRdb has only the in-frame clones, and not every one. The repertoire includes a few hundred thousand clones, roughly 84% of them detected once, and approximately 3.1% sits in the top ten. The sample consisted of peripheral blood. The receptors come from a woman aged 18-29 years with acute or convalescent COVID-19.

The chain's CDR3 is CASSRNRGGTLNYGYTF. The CDR3, as DNA: TGTGCCAGCAGTAGAAACAGGGGGGGAACCCTGAACTATGGCTACACCTTC. This chain joins TRBV6-2 or TRBV6-3 and TRBJ1-2, with 8 bases matching TRBD1. With V trimmed by 5 bases and J by 2 bases, 13 bases remained unmatched. From germline, CDR1 is MNHEY and CDR2 SVGEGT. This CDR3 spans 17 amino acids.

The chain couples TRBV14 to TRBJ1-1; TRBD1 might be the D (6 bases). CDR3 length: 13 amino acids. Per germline, CDR1 SGHDN and CDR2 FVKESK. Trimming took 5 bases from V and 4 from J, leaving 11 bases between them. CDR3 DNA: TGTGCCAGCAGCATACAGGGTCTCACTGAAGCTTTCTTT. Amino acids: CASSIQGLTEAFF.

The chain links TRBV3-1 (or the pseudogene TRBV3-2) to TRBJ1-1; tentative D call: TRBD1 (6 bases). In germline, CDR1 is LGHDT, CDR2 YNNKEL (reference sequence). V was clipped by 2 bases and J by 5 bases, with 12 bases between them. The CDR3 is 14 amino acids. The CDR3 protein is CASSQNWGRTEAFF. DNA for the CDR3: TGTGCCAGCAGCCAAAATTGGGGGCGGACTGAAGCTTTCTTT.

The J gene is TRBJ2-5, the V gene TRBV27; a possible D gene is TRBD2 (6 bases). CDR3 size: 17 residues. CDR1 MNHEY and CDR2 SMNVEV come from the germline V gene (reference sequence). Trimming cost V 6 bases and J 1 base, with 21 bases left between them. The CDR3 sequence: CASRKAAGRPLQETQYF. The CDR3 nucleotides read TGTGCCAGCAGAAAGGCTGCGGGACGCCCCCTCCAAGAGACCCAGTACTTC.

This chain uses TRBV5-1 with TRBJ2-1; D is perhaps TRBD2 (6 bases). This CDR3 has 14 amino acids. The germline CDR1 and CDR2 sequences are SGHRS and YFSETQ. V lost 6 bases and J 4 bases, leaving 14 bases between the germline ends. Here the CDR3 reads CASTWGETYNEQFF. The CDR3 region has the DNA TGCGCCAGCACCTGGGGGGAGACATACAATGAGCAGTTCTTC.

V gene TRBV30 combines with J gene TRBJ2-1, with 14 bases aligning to TRBD2. Germline V gives CDR1 GTSNPN, CDR2 SVGIG (reference sequence). With 4 bases clipped from V and 12 bases from J, the junction kept 8 bases outside the gene matches. The CDR3 consists of 14 residues. The CDR3 region is CAWTGTSGSSGQFF. CDR3 nucleotides: TGTGCCTGGACCGGGACTAGCGGGAGCTCGGGGCAGTTCTTC.

The V gene is TRBV7-8, the J gene TRBJ1-2; D gene ambiguous. Germline CDR1 is SGHVS and CDR2 is FQNEAQ. This CDR3 has 14 amino acids. V was cut by 1 base and J by 4 bases, with 10 bases left in between. In DNA form, the CDR3 reads TGTGCCAGCAGCTTAGTGGGCAGCTTCTATGGCTACACCTTC. Its protein is CASSLVGSFYGYTF.

The chain joins TRBV7-8 to TRBJ1-2; D gene unclear. V was pared by 2 bases and J by 8 bases, with 21 bases between. The CDR3 is made up of 16 amino acids. The germline CDR1 and CDR2 sequences are SGHVS and FQNEAQ. CDR3 in amino acids: CASSLIWEREGYGYTF. As DNA, the CDR3 is TGTGCCAGCAGCTTAATCTGGGAGCGGGAAGGCTACGGCTACACCTTC.

The chain employs TRBV3-1 (or the pseudogene TRBV3-2) and TRBJ2-5; D call uncertain. Germline V gene lookup returns CDR1 LGHDT and CDR2 YNNKEL (reference sequence). The CDR3 extends over 13 amino acids. Trimming removed 6 bases from V and 2 bases from J, with 10 bases in between. CDR3 sequence (DNA): TGTGCCAGCAGAGACGGGTTTCAAGAGACCCAGTACTTC. This encodes CASRDGFQETQYF.

The CDR3 region is CASSLAGILTGELFF. The CDR3 DNA reads as TGTGCCAGCAGCCTAGCGGGCATCCTCACCGGGGAGCTGTTTTTT. The chain links TRBV28 to TRBJ2-2, with 8 nucleotides matching TRBD2. V gave up 6 bases and J gave up 4 bases; unmatched junction bases: 7. Germline V lookup: CDR1 MDHEN, CDR2 SYDVKM. This CDR3 region has 15 residues.

This sequence joins TRBV19 and TRBJ2-5; D remains ambiguous. This CDR3 is built from 14 residues. V was clipped by 6 bases and J by 1 base, with 12 bases between them. Germline-derived CDR1 and CDR2 are LNHDA and SQIVND (reference sequence). The CDR3 bases are TGTGCCAGTAGCCATTCGCGGCTCCAAGAGACCCAGTACTTC. As protein: CASSHSRLQETQYF.

V and J are TRBV6-1 and TRBJ1-2; weak D call: TRBD1 (5 bases). Germline V gives CDR1 MNHNS, CDR2 SASEGT. This CDR3 comprises 17 residues. Trimming took off 2 bases at V and 5 bases at J, with 21 bases between the two ends. CDR3 bases: TGTGCCAGCAGTGAACTCGGGGGGGACGGTGGTGGGTATGGCTACACCTTC. Protein sequence: CASSELGGDGGGYGYTF.